This entry lists 29 T cell receptor beta chains sequenced from one sample in a study of T-cell memory formation after mild COVID-19. A single record per CDR3 protein comes from TCRdb applying MiXCR to the 5' RACE reads. The sample carries fewer than 700,000 distinct CDR3 sequences, 15% to 20% recorded once. The sequencing input was PBMCs or a T cell subset sorted from them (not recorded which). Receptor source: an adult woman who had mild COVID-19 (a few samples of this study predate the infection). Cell type and time point are not known.

The chain links TRBV7-2 to TRBJ1-3; no clear D gene. V lost 4 bases and J lost 2, with 9 bases in between. Germline V gives CDR1 SGHTA, CDR2 FQGNSA. This CDR3 region has 14 residues. The CDR3 region is CASSSDPPGNTIYF. CDR3 DNA: TGTGCCAGCAGCTCCGACCCCCCTGGAAACACCATATATTTT.

This chain uses TRBV9 with TRBJ2-6; D call uncertain. The germline gives CDR1 SGDLS, CDR2 YYNGEE. CDR3 length: 14 residues. V lost 4 bases to trimming and J lost 4 bases, with 9 bases between them. CDR3 in DNA: TGTGCCAGCAGCCTTTCCGGGGGGGCCAACGTCCTGACTTTC. Its translation is CASSLSGGANVLTF.

In its sample, this clonotype was seen a few times. The chain recombines TRBV7-8 with TRBJ2-3, with TRBD2 matching over 12 bases. The germline gives CDR1 SGHVS, CDR2 FQNEAQ. V lost 4 bases to trimming and J lost 3 bases; unmatched junction nucleotides: 5. The CDR3 sequence is 16 residues long. The CDR3 DNA follows: TGTGCCAGCAGCTCCCAGACTAGCGGGAGAACAGATACGCAGTATTTT. Encoded protein: CASSSQTSGRTDTQYF. Full variable domain (rest looked up from reference TRBV7-8 and TRBJ2-3): GAGVSQSPRYKVAKRGQDVALRCDPISGHVSLFWYQQALGQGPEFLTYFQNEAQLDKSGLPSDRFFAERPEGSVSTLKIQRTQQEDSAVYLCASSSQTSGRTDTQYFGPGTRLTVL.

This clonotype was detected many times. The V call is TRBV5-1, the J call TRBJ2-3, with D perhaps matching TRBD2 (6 bases). Germline loops: CDR1 SGHRS, CDR2 YFSETQ. Trimming stripped 0 bases from V and 0 bases from J, with 14 bases between. The CDR3 is made up of 17 amino acids. CDR3 coding DNA: TGCGCCAGCAGCTTGGCCCTGGTAGCGGCTAGCACAGATACGCAGTATTTT. Translated: CASSLALVAASTDTQYF. Using reference TRBV5-1 and TRBJ2-3 for the parts outside the CDR3, the full variable domain is KAGVTQTPRYLIKTRGQQVTLSCSPISGHRSVSWYQQTPGQGLQFLFEYFSETQRNKGNFPGRFSGRQFSNSRSEMNVSTLELGDSALYLCASSLALVAASTDTQYFGPGTRLTVL.

This sequence joins TRBV24-1 and TRBJ2-3; D possibly uses TRBD1 or TRBD2 (5 bases each). The CDR3 consists of 14 residues. V lost 9 bases, J lost 3 bases, and 15 bases lay in between. Germline V CDR1 and CDR2: KGHDR, SFDVKD. The CDR3 DNA follows: TGTGCCACCTCGGGGCACGGGTCGACAGATACGCAGTATTTT. Amino acids: CATSGHGSTDTQYF.

This clonotype was recorded a few times. The rearrangement uses TRBV6-4 and TRBJ2-3; a possible D gene is TRBD1 (5 bases). Trimming left V 7 bases short and J 4 bases short, with 18 bases between. Per the germline V gene, CDR1 is MRHNA and CDR2 is SNTAGT. The length of the CDR3 is 15 residues. The CDR3 DNA reads TGTGCCAGCACCACCAGCCCAAGGGGCCCAGATACGCAGTATTTT. Translating gives CASTTSPRGPDTQYF.

This clonotype was seen a few times. This chain joins TRBV24-1 and TRBJ2-3; no clear D. The CDR3 covers 11 residues. V was shortened by 6 bases and J by 14 bases, with 14 bases between the two germline ends. Germline V CDR1 and CDR2: KGHDR, SFDVKD. Here the CDR3 reads CATSLGLKLYF. The DNA for the CDR3 is TGTGCCACCAGTCTTGGGCTGAAACTGTATTTT.

The chain has TRBV29-1 and TRBJ1-5; maybe TRBD1 (5 bases). Trimming cost V 4 bases and J 3 bases, with 13 bases left between them. The CDR3 consists of 14 residues. From germline, CDR1 is SQVTM and CDR2 ANQGSEA. CDR3: CSVAQGTLNQPQHF. DNA for the CDR3: TGCAGCGTTGCCCAGGGAACCCTCAATCAGCCCCAGCATTTT.

This clonotype has more than one count but fewer than ten. The chain employs TRBV5-1 and TRBJ2-1; no firm D call. The CDR3 has 17 amino acids. Germline V gene sequence: CDR1 SGHRS, CDR2 YFSETQ. Trimming shortened V by 4 bases and J by 6 bases, and 23 bases separated the two germline ends. The CDR3 DNA reads TGCGCCAGCAGCCGCCGGACGGAACGTGTCTTCCTCAATGAGCAGTTCTTC. It codes for CASSRRTERVFLNEQFF.

This clonotype was detected only a few times. The chain recombines TRBV5-6 with TRBJ1-1; 7 positions agree with TRBD1. This CDR3 is built from 14 residues. Trimming cost V 5 bases and J 2 bases; bases outside gene matches: 6. Germline lookup yields CDR1 SGHDT and CDR2 YYEEEE. This chain's CDR3 is CASRSGTANTEAFF. The CDR3 DNA sequence: TGTGCCAGCAGATCCGGGACAGCAAACACTGAAGCTTTCTTT.

This clonotype was seen a few times. The chain links TRBV4-1 to TRBJ2-1, with a weak D call TRBD2 (7 bases). Germline V gene lookup returns CDR1 MGHRA and CDR2 YSYEKL. This CDR3 has 17 residues. V lost 0 bases, J lost 3 bases, and 15 bases lay in between. The CDR3 bases are TGCGCCAGCAGCCAAGATCCGAGGGGGGGCGGCTACAATGAGCAGTTCTTC. Its translation is CASSQDPRGGGYNEQFF.

This clonotype turned up a few times. V is TRBV6-2 or TRBV6-3 and J is TRBJ2-5; D not certain. The CDR3 has 11 amino acids. V was trimmed by 1 base and J by 5 bases, leaving 2 bases between them. CDR1 is MNHEY, CDR2 SVGEGT, per germline. The chain's CDR3 is CASSYYETQYF. In DNA, the CDR3 is TGTGCCAGCAGTTACTATGAGACCCAGTACTTC.

The rearrangement uses TRBV24-1 and TRBJ2-3, with 8 positions matching TRBD1. This CDR3 region has 15 residues. Germline lookup yields CDR1 KGHDR and CDR2 SFDVKD. V shed 4 bases, J shed 1 base, and the junction held 3 bases outside the gene matches. CDR3 sequence: CATSDPTGGTDTQYF. The CDR3 DNA reads TGTGCCACCAGTGACCCGACAGGGGGCACAGATACGCAGTATTTT.

This clonotype was counted a few times. The chain couples TRBV13 to TRBJ2-1, with 9 positions matching TRBD1. This CDR3 has 16 amino acids. V gave up 5 bases and J gave up 2 bases; unmatched junction bases: 7. CDR1 is PRHDT, CDR2 FYEKMQ, per germline (reference sequence). The CDR3: CASSGAGTGPYNEQFF. The CDR3 region has the DNA TGTGCCAGCAGCGGCGCCGGGACAGGGCCCTACAATGAGCAGTTCTTC.

This clonotype was detected only a few times. V and J are TRBV7-2 and TRBJ2-7; 10 nucleotides align to TRBD1. There are 15 residues in the CDR3. CDR1 is SGHTA and CDR2 is FQGNSA in the germline V gene. V was clipped by 3 bases and J by 3 bases; unmatched bases: 5. CDR3 loop: CASSLGGQGFYEQYF. CDR3 nucleotide sequence: TGTGCCAGCAGCTTGGGGGGACAGGGGTTCTACGAGCAGTACTTC. The full variable domain, completed using reference TRBV7-2 and TRBJ2-7, is GAGVSQSPSNKVTEKGKDVELRCDPISGHTALYWYRQSLGQGLEFLIYFQGNSAPDKSGLPSDRFSAERTGGSVSTLTIQRTQQEDSAVYLCASSLGGQGFYEQYFGPGTRLTVT.

Only a few counts were recorded for this clonotype. V usage is TRBV14 and J usage is TRBJ2-5; TRBD2 agrees at 9 bases. After removal of 2 bases from V and 4 bases from J, the junction contained 8 bases not matched to a gene. The CDR3 is 16 residues long. Germline CDR1 and CDR2: SGHDN and FVKESK. CDR3 DNA: TGTGCCAGCAGCCAATACATCGGACTAGCGAGAGAGACCCAGTACTTC. It translates to CASSQYIGLARETQYF.

This clonotype appeared a few times. V gene TRBV12-3 or TRBV12-4 combines with J gene TRBJ2-3; TRBD1 is a possible D gene (5 bases). The CDR3 covers 15 residues. V shed 5 bases and J shed 0 bases, with 12 bases lying between them. The chain's CDR3 is CASSPQGRSTDTQYF. The CDR3 coding sequence is TGTGCCAGCAGTCCCCAGGGTCGAAGCACAGATACGCAGTATTTT.

The table lists this clonotype with a few counts. The J gene is TRBJ2-1, the V gene TRBV25-1, with D possibly TRBD1 on 5 matching bases. Trimming removed 5 bases at V and 0 bases at J, with 8 bases between. The CDR3 loop spans 14 amino acids. Germline V gene lookup returns CDR1 MGHDK and CDR2 SYGVNS. CDR3 sequence reads: CASSQGSSYNEQFF. CDR3 coding DNA: TGTGCCAGCAGTCAGGGTAGCTCCTACAATGAGCAGTTCTTC.

The sample holds many counts of this clonotype. The chain links TRBV9 to TRBJ2-5; D remains ambiguous. The germline gives CDR1 SGDLS, CDR2 YYNGEE. Trimming stripped 0 bases from V and 4 bases from J, with 4 bases between. The CDR3 is 12 amino acids. CDR3 region: CASSVVGETQYF. Here the CDR3 DNA reads TGTGCCAGCAGCGTAGTAGGAGAGACCCAGTACTTC.

This clonotype turned up a few times. The chain has TRBV7-9 and TRBJ2-5, with TRBD2 identical over 13 bases. The germline CDR1 and CDR2 sequences are SEHNR and FQNEAQ (reference sequence). Losses at the gene ends were 5 bases for V and 3 bases for J; bases not matched to a gene: 18. The CDR3 extends over 20 amino acids. This chain's CDR3 is CASSPTLPGLAGRGEETQYF. The CDR3 nucleotides read TGTGCCAGCAGCCCCACTCTTCCGGGACTAGCGGGAAGGGGAGAAGAGACCCAGTACTTC.

DNA of the CDR3: TGCGCCAGCAGCTTGGGCCACAGGGGGCAGAACACTGAAGCTTTCTTT. Protein: CASSLGHRGQNTEAFF. The rearrangement joins TRBV5-1 to TRBJ1-1; TRBD1 aligns across 9 bases. V shed 0 bases, J shed 1 base, and the junction held 4 bases outside the gene matches. CDR1 and CDR2 (germline): SGHRS, YFSETQ. This CDR3 is 16 amino acids long. Full variable domain (missing parts from reference TRBV5-1 and TRBJ1-1): KAGVTQTPRYLIKTRGQQVTLSCSPISGHRSVSWYQQTPGQGLQFLFEYFSETQRNKGNFPGRFSGRQFSNSRSEMNVSTLELGDSALYLCASSLGHRGQNTEAFFGQGTRLTVV.

This clonotype was observed a handful of times. This rearrangement joins TRBV30 to TRBJ1-1, with 7 positions matching TRBD1. Trimming removed 1 base from V and 4 bases from J; junction bases left unmatched: 6. The length of the CDR3 is 14 residues. Germline CDR1 GTSNPN, CDR2 SVGIG (reference sequence). The CDR3 spells CAWSEGALGTEAFF. The CDR3, as DNA: TGTGCCTGGAGTGAGGGGGCCTTGGGCACTGAAGCTTTCTTT.

The chain employs TRBV5-1 and TRBJ1-2; D is possibly TRBD1 (6 bases). V lost 0 bases and J 4 bases, leaving 10 bases between the germline ends. The length of the CDR3 is 14 residues. CDR1 is SGHRS and CDR2 is YFSETQ in the germline V gene. The CDR3 loop reads CASSLEQGSYGYTF. The CDR3 DNA reads as TGCGCCAGCAGCTTGGAACAGGGAAGCTATGGCTACACCTTC.

This clonotype was counted between two and nine times. J is TRBJ2-7 and V is TRBV7-3; 7 nucleotides match TRBD2. Per germline, CDR1 SGHTA and CDR2 FQGTGA. V was pared by 1 base and J by 12 bases, with 9 bases of the junction left unmatched. The CDR3 length is 13 residues. In DNA, the CDR3 is TGTGCCAGCAGCTTAAGCCAGCGGGGCCAGGTGTACTTC. It encodes CASSLSQRGQVYF.

The genes are TRBV25-1 and TRBJ2-3; the match to TRBD2 covers 7 bases. In germline, CDR1 is MGHDK, CDR2 SYGVNS. The J segment lost 5 bases and the V segment lost 1 base, leaving 15 bases of the junction unmatched. The CDR3 consists of 18 residues. CDR3 sequence reads: CASSEWGGKGPEGDTQYF. The CDR3, as DNA: TGTGCCAGCAGTGAATGGGGGGGTAAGGGTCCTGAGGGAGATACGCAGTATTTT.

The genes are TRBV12-3 or TRBV12-4 and TRBJ2-3; D not resolved. V lost 6 bases, J lost 0 bases, and 13 bases lay in between. The CDR3 contains 15 residues. The CDR3 reads CASRLEAFSTDTQYF. The CDR3 region has the DNA TGTGCCAGCAGGCTTGAGGCCTTCAGCACAGATACGCAGTATTTT.

V gene TRBV12-3 or TRBV12-4 combines with J gene TRBJ2-1; D might be TRBD1 or TRBD2, each matching 5 bases. The CDR3 length is 16 residues. Trimming removed 5 bases from V and 0 bases from J, with 14 bases in between. The chain's CDR3 is CASSSLGGRSYNEQFF. The CDR3 nucleotides are TGTGCCAGCAGTAGCCTTGGGGGACGCTCCTACAATGAGCAGTTCTTC.

This clonotype was picked up many times. The chain is built from TRBV2 and TRBJ1-5, with D possibly matching TRBD1 (5 bases). Germline V gene sequence: CDR1 SNHLY, CDR2 FYNNEI. This CDR3 is built from 17 residues. V was shortened by 4 bases and J by 2 bases, with 18 bases between the two germline ends. The CDR3 here is CASSASPAGVRNQPQHF. The CDR3 nucleotides read TGTGCCAGCAGTGCATCCCCTGCGGGGGTACGCAATCAGCCCCAGCATTTT. Complete variable domain (other parts from reference TRBV2 and TRBJ1-5): EPEVTQTPSHQVTQMGQEVILRCVPISNHLYFYWYRQILGQKVEFLVSFYNNEISEKSEIFDDQFSVERPDGSNFTLKIRSTKLEDSAMYFCASSASPAGVRNQPQHFGDGTRLSIL.

A few counts support this clonotype. The chain has TRBV9 and TRBJ1-1; possibly TRBD1 for D (6 bases). Trimming pared 3 bases from V and 5 bases from J, leaving 14 bases between. Germline CDR1 SGDLS, CDR2 YYNGEE. The CDR3 is 14 residues long. The CDR3 is CASSAQGGWTEAFF. The CDR3 coding sequence is TGTGCCAGCAGCGCACAGGGTGGATGGACTGAAGCTTTCTTT.